The 17 T cell receptor beta chains given below trace back to one sample, sequenced in a study of blood T cell repertoires in COVID-19. Assay: immunoSEQ multiplex PCR; the TCRdb copy retains only in-frame clones and omits some. The table includes approximately 70,000 clones, about 88% detected once. The sequenced material came from peripheral blood. These receptor sequences come from a man between 70 and 80 years old with active COVID-19.

The CDR3 nucleotides are TGTGCCAGCTCACCCCAGGGACAGTGGGGCGGAGAGACCCAGTACTTC. It encodes CASSPQGQWGGETQYF. The J gene is TRBJ2-5, the V gene TRBV18; 7 nucleotides agree with TRBD1. The CDR3 sequence is 16 residues long. Trimming removed 3 bases from V and 4 bases from J; junction bases left unmatched: 11. Germline loops: CDR1 KGHSH, CDR2 LQKENI.

The gene calls are TRBV11-3 and TRBJ2-7; D may be TRBD1 (6 bases). The CDR3 has 15 amino acids. Germline assignment: CDR1 SGHNT and CDR2 YENEEA. Deletions cut 1 base from V and 0 bases from J, with 10 bases between. CDR3 bases: TGTGCCAGCAGCTTAGGGTCAGGGGCCTCCTACGAGCAGTACTTC. Translated, it gives CASSLGSGASYEQYF.

In DNA form, the CDR3 reads TGTGCCAGTAGTCCGGGGACAGCGCCCGGAAACACCATATATTTT. Protein product: CASSPGTAPGNTIYF. This chain joins TRBV19 and TRBJ1-3; 7 bases are a match to TRBD1. The germline V gene has CDR1 LNHDA and CDR2 SQIVND (reference sequence). Germline trimming cut 5 bases from V and 4 bases from J; bases unmatched to any gene: 8. The CDR3 is made up of 15 amino acids.

This clone was detected once. V usage is TRBV29-1 and J usage is TRBJ2-2; TRBD1 might be the D (5 bases). The CDR3 spans 13 residues. CDR1 is SQVTM, CDR2 ANQGSEA, per germline. Deletions cut 5 bases from V and 4 bases from J, with 11 bases between. This CDR3 reads CSVLRGGTGELFF. Written as DNA, the CDR3 is TGCAGCGTTCTTAGGGGCGGCACCGGGGAGCTGTTTTTT.

The gene calls are TRBV5-4 and TRBJ2-4, with D hard to call. The CDR3 loop spans 14 amino acids. Per the germline V gene, CDR1 is SGHNT and CDR2 is YYREEE (reference sequence). V was trimmed by 4 bases and J by 0 bases, leaving 8 bases between them. CDR3 DNA sequence: TGTGCCAGCAGCACACTACTAGCCAAAAACATTCAGTACTTC. Amino acid sequence: CASSTLLAKNIQYF.

The chain recombines TRBV28 with TRBJ1-1, with a weak D call TRBD1 (5 bases). The CDR3 contains 14 residues. CDR1 MDHEN and CDR2 SYDVKM come from the germline V gene. V was cut by 1 base and J by 11 bases, with 17 bases left in between. The CDR3 spells CASSLLVGQGGAFF. In DNA, the CDR3 is TGTGCCAGCAGTTTATTGGTTGGCCAGGGAGGGGCTTTCTTT. Supplemented by reference TRBV28 and TRBJ1-1, the full variable domain reads DVKVTQSSRYLVKRTGEKVFLECVQDMDHENMFWYRQDPGLGLRLIYFSYDVKMKEKGDIPEGYSVSREKKERFSLILESASTNQTSMYLCASSLLVGQGGAFFGQGTRLTVV.

This clone was seen a single time. The rearrangement joins TRBV6-4 to TRBJ2-7, with 8 bases aligning to TRBD2. This CDR3 contains 15 residues. CDR1 is MRHNA and CDR2 is SNTAGT in the germline V gene. Trimming removed 7 bases from V and 3 bases from J; junction bases left unmatched: 11. CDR3 in DNA: TGTGCCAGCAACATACGACTAGCGCGCGACTACGAGCAGTACTTC. It translates to CASNIRLARDYEQYF.

The chain is built from TRBV24-1 and TRBJ2-1; 7 positions agree with TRBD2. The ends lost 1 base at V and 0 bases at J; junction bases unmatched: 2. The germline CDR1 and CDR2 sequences are KGHDR and SFDVKD. The CDR3 length is 16 residues. CDR3 amino acids: CATSDFASGSYNEQFF. DNA for the CDR3: TGTGCCACCAGTGATTTCGCTAGCGGCTCCTACAATGAGCAGTTCTTC.

This clone was found a few times. The chain has TRBV2 and TRBJ1-3; weak D call: TRBD1 (5 bases). This CDR3 has 16 residues. V was trimmed by 6 bases and J by 3 bases, leaving 18 bases between them. Germline V gives CDR1 SNHLY, CDR2 FYNNEI. The CDR3 region is CASRPPRGLYGNTIYF. Here the CDR3 DNA reads TGTGCCAGCAGGCCCCCCCGGGGACTGTATGGAAACACCATATATTTT.

The rearrangement joins TRBV4-1 to TRBJ2-7; 7 bases line up with TRBD1. The junction had 11 bases not matched to a gene; V was cut back by 1 base and J by 2 bases. There are 17 residues in the CDR3. Germline V gives CDR1 MGHRA, CDR2 YSYEKL. Written as DNA, the CDR3 is TGCGCCAGCAGCCAAGGCCTCCAGGGGGAGCTCCCCTACGAGCAGTACTTC. This encodes CASSQGLQGELPYEQYF.

The rearrangement uses TRBV13 and TRBJ2-5, with 7 positions matching TRBD2. Germline V gives CDR1 PRHDT, CDR2 FYEKMQ (reference sequence). V shed 11 bases and J 3 bases; nucleotides not matched to a gene: 12. The CDR3 loop spans 14 amino acids. The CDR3: CAGKRAGGKETQYF. CDR3 sequence (DNA): TGTGCCGGGAAAAGAGCCGGGGGGAAAGAGACCCAGTACTTC.

CDR3 DNA sequence: TGTGCCACCTACTCCGGACAGGGGGCTAGAGAGCAGTACTTC. This codes for CATYSGQGAREQYF. The chain employs TRBV2 and TRBJ2-7; TRBD1 matches 11 bases. Germline V CDR1 and CDR2: SNHLY, FYNNEI. Germline trimming cut 10 bases from V and 7 bases from J; bases unmatched to any gene: 12. The CDR3 loop spans 14 amino acids. The full variable domain, rest sourced from reference TRBV2 and TRBJ2-7, is EPEVTQTPSHQVTQMGQEVILRCVPISNHLYFYWYRQILGQKVEFLVSFYNNEISEKSEIFDDQFSVERPDGSNFTLKIRSTKLEDSAMYFCATYSGQGAREQYFGPGTRLTVT.

This rearrangement joins TRBV9 to TRBJ1-1, with D perhaps matching TRBD1 (5 bases). Trimming pared 3 bases from V and 4 bases from J, leaving 13 bases between. The CDR3 length is 14 residues. Germline CDR1 SGDLS, CDR2 YYNGEE. For the CDR3, the DNA is TGTGCCAGCAGCGCCAAGCTAAGGGGCACTGAAGCTTTCTTT. This translates into CASSAKLRGTEAFF.

The rearrangement uses TRBV6-2 or TRBV6-3 and TRBJ2-7; 12 bases match TRBD2. Germline CDR1 MNHEY, CDR2 SVGEGT. The CDR3 totals 13 residues. V lost 5 bases to trimming and J lost 6 bases; unmatched junction nucleotides: 2. The chain's CDR3 is CASSASGGAEQYF. The CDR3 DNA is TGTGCCAGCAGTGCTAGCGGGGGGGCCGAGCAGTACTTC.

The rearrangement uses TRBV29-1 and TRBJ2-3; the match to TRBD2 covers 8 bases. Germline CDR1 reads SQVTM; CDR2 reads ANQGSEA. CDR3 length equals 19 residues. The V segment lost 7 bases and the J segment 1 base; nucleotides outside the gene matches: 22. This chain's CDR3 is CSAHLGLAGGVSGTDTQYF. The CDR3 region has the DNA TGCAGCGCCCATTTGGGGCTAGCGGGTGGGGTGTCGGGCACAGATACGCAGTATTTT.

In DNA, the CDR3 is TGTGCCATCAGTGAAGGTACAGCCGAGCAGTACTTC. Residues: CAISEGTAEQYF. The V call is TRBV10-3, the J call TRBJ2-7, with unresolved D. The V and J ends lost 3 bases and 6 bases respectively, with 9 bases between them. This CDR3 is built from 12 residues. The germline V gene has CDR1 ENHRY and CDR2 SYGVKD.

This rearrangement joins TRBV4-3 to TRBJ2-3; no reliable D call. Germline CDR1 LGHNA, CDR2 YSLEER. V was shortened by 1 base and J by 2 bases, with 4 bases between the two germline ends. The CDR3 covers 13 residues. CDR3 DNA: TGCGCCAGCAGCCAAGGACTCACAGATACGCAGTATTTT. It specifies CASSQGLTDTQYF.